A selection of T cell receptor beta chains follows, all from one sample in a study of cytomegalovirus exposure and HLA in healthy donors. Produced via immunoSEQ multiplex PCR; TCRdb's table is partial and in-frame only. The profile shows some 200,000 clones, approximately 84% of them singletons. The sequencing input was PBMCs. The receptors derive from a man aged 50 or older in good health and CMV-seronegative. The CDR3 runs from the conserved cysteine through the conserved F or W. D genes are given only for firm matches. A row's size may be missing; if present it is once, few, many or a size class.

d_call	j_call	v_call	clone_size	cdr3_aa	cdr3_nt
TRBD1	TRBJ1-2	TRBV29-1	NA	CSVRDRGSIGYTF	TGCAGCGTTAGGGACAGGGGCAGCATTGGCTACACCTTC
TRBD1	TRBJ1-5	TRBV19	NA	CASSMYGTGGGQPQHF	TGTGCCAGTAGTATGTATGGGACAGGGGGCGGTCAGCCCCAGCATTTT
NA	TRBJ1-2	TRBV7-9	NA	CASHRVSDGYTF	TGTGCCAGCCACAGAGTCTCTGATGGCTACACCTTC
NA	TRBJ1-4	TRBV4-1	NA	CASSQAGNRADEKLFF	TGCGCCAGCAGCCAAGCGGGGAATCGGGCTGACGAAAAACTGTTTTTT
NA	TRBJ2-1	TRBV10-3	NA	CAITPDRNEQFF	TGTGCCATCACCCCAGACAGAAATGAGCAGTTCTTC
NA	TRBJ2-3	TRBV6-4	NA	CASSVGDTDTQYF	TGTGCCAGCAGTGTCGGAGACACAGATACGCAGTATTTT
NA	TRBJ1-2	TRBV7-9	NA	CASSLARRGTGGYTF	TGTGCCAGCAGCTTAGCCCGCCGGGGAACGGGAGGCTACACCTTC
NA	TRBJ1-2	TRBV7-2	NA	CASSFREKGGYTF	TGTGCCAGCAGCTTCAGGGAAAAGGGAGGCTACACCTTC
TRBD1	TRBJ1-4	TRBV2	NA	CASTRGRGEKLFF	TGTGCCAGCACTAGGGGGCGAGGTGAAAAACTGTTTTTT
NA	TRBJ1-2	TRBV4-3	NA	CASSQAAGPVKRYGYTF	TGCGCCAGCAGCCAAGCTGCGGGACCCGTAAAACGGTATGGCTACACCTTC
NA	TRBJ2-5	TRBV19	NA	CASSKASSRQTQYF	TGTGCCAGTAGTAAGGCCTCTAGCCGACAGACCCAGTACTTC
NA	TRBJ2-6	TRBV6-1	NA	CASGGFGANVLTF	TGTGCCAGCGGAGGTTTTGGGGCCAACGTCCTGACTTTC
NA	TRBJ1-2	TRBV25-1	NA	CASSEGGQGQFYGYTF	TGTGCCAGCAGTGAAGGGGGCCAGGGTCAATTCTATGGCTACACCTTC
TRBD1	TRBJ2-5	TRBV5-1	NA	CASSLDRVETQYF	TGCGCCAGCAGCTTAGACAGGGTGGAGACCCAGTACTTC
NA	TRBJ2-7	TRBV2	NA	CASSEQNYEQYF	TGTGCCAGCAGTGAACAGAACTACGAGCAGTACTTC
TRBD2	TRBJ2-7	TRBV6-5	once	CASRLAGNLPYEQYF	TGTGCCAGCAGGCTAGCGGGTAATCTTCCCTACGAGCAGTACTTC
TRBD1	TRBJ1-2	TRBV6-5	NA	CASRLTGGYGYTF	TGTGCCAGCAGACTGACAGGGGGGTATGGCTACACCTTC
NA	TRBJ1-5	TRBV10-3	NA	CAISESEQGRGQPQHF	TGTGCCATCAGTGAGTCTGAACAGGGCAGGGGTCAGCCCCAGCATTTT
NA	TRBJ2-4	TRBV5-1	NA	CASSLRAEGKNIQYF	TGCGCCAGCAGCTTACGGGCGGAGGGCAAAAACATTCAGTACTTC
NA	TRBJ1-1	TRBV18	NA	CASSPIQGSGTEAFF	TGTGCCAGCTCACCGATACAGGGCTCTGGCACTGAAGCTTTCTTT
NA	TRBJ2-1	TRBV5-1	NA	CASSPGQSSYNEQFF	TGCGCCAGCAGCCCCGGACAAAGCTCCTACAATGAGCAGTTCTTC
NA	TRBJ2-1	TRBV6-5	NA	CASSYHRGLYNEQFF	TGTGCCAGCAGTTACCACCGGGGACTCTACAATGAGCAGTTCTTC
NA	TRBJ1-2	TRBV2	NA	CASRRQDAGYTF	TGTGCCAGCAGGAGACAGGACGCTGGCTACACCTTC
NA	TRBJ1-2	TRBV30	NA	CAWSPRVGVTF	TGTGCCTGGAGTCCGAGGGTCGGGGTCACCTTC
NA	TRBJ1-1	TRBV27	NA	CASSSRGGVNTEAFF	TGTGCCAGCAGTTCAAGGGGAGGGGTGAACACTGAAGCTTTCTTT
NA	TRBJ2-1	TRBV13	NA	CASSASPSRGEQFF	TGTGCCAGCAGCGCCTCCCCAAGTCGAGGCGAGCAGTTCTTC
NA	TRBJ1-5	TRBV19	once	CASSRGGDHTEPQHF	TGTGCCAGTAGTAGAGGGGGGGATCACACCGAGCCCCAGCATTTT
NA	TRBJ1-3	TRBV15	NA	CATSLGGINSGNTIYF	TGTGCCACCAGCTTAGGGGGAATCAACTCTGGAAACACCATATATTTT
NA	TRBJ2-3	TRBV7-7	NA	CASSSEGGTTVF	TGTGCCAGCAGCTCAGAAGGAGGGACGACGGTTTTT
TRBD2	TRBJ2-1	TRBV5-8	few	CASSLGLAGSSYNEQFF	TGTGCCAGCAGCTTGGGACTAGCGGGGTCCTCCTACAATGAGCAGTTCTTC
TRBD1	TRBJ1-2	TRBV14	NA	CASSQRQGGYYGYTF	TGTGCCAGCAGCCAGAGACAGGGGGGGTACTATGGCTACACCTTC
NA	TRBJ2-2	TRBV7-9	NA	CSSSFGSYTGELFF	TGTTCCAGCAGCTTCGGTTCTTACACCGGGGAGCTGTTTTTT
NA	TRBJ1-4	TRBV27	NA	CASSFAGFSTNEKLFF	TGTGCCAGCAGTTTTGCGGGGTTTAGCACTAATGAAAAACTGTTTTTT
NA	TRBJ1-6	TRBV19	few	CASSIPGFPNSPLHF	TGTGCCAGTAGTATCCCCGGGTTTCCCAATTCACCCCTCCACTTT
NA	TRBJ2-5	TRBV5-1	NA	CASSLAGRQETQYF	TGCGCCAGCAGCTTGGCGGGGAGACAAGAGACCCAGTACTTC
TRBD1	TRBJ2-7	TRBV7-6	NA	CASSGAGQGAYEQYF	TGTGCCAGCAGCGGAGCGGGACAGGGGGCCTACGAGCAGTACTTC
NA	TRBJ1-4	TRBV4-1	NA	CASSQVPLRDEKLFF	TGCGCCAGCAGCCAAGTCCCTCTCCGGGATGAAAAACTGTTTTTT
NA	TRBJ2-1	TRBV9	NA	CASSAPGDGVDEQFF	TGTGCCAGCAGCGCCCCGGGGGACGGCGTCGATGAGCAGTTCTTC
NA	TRBJ1-5	TRBV5-1	NA	CASSPGAGGEGNQPQHF	TGCGCCAGCAGCCCCGGGGCGGGGGGCGAAGGTAATCAGCCCCAGCATTTT
TRBD1	TRBJ1-1	TRBV4-1	NA	CASRDRVNTEAFF	TGCGCCAGCAGGGACAGGGTGAACACTGAAGCTTTCTTT
NA	TRBJ2-7	TRBV18	NA	CASSPPGYYEQYF	TGTGCCAGCTCACCCCCCGGTTACTACGAGCAGTACTTC
NA	TRBJ1-5	TRBV19	NA	CASSSLSNQPQHF	TGTGCCAGTAGTAGTCTGAGCAATCAGCCCCAGCATTTT
NA	TRBJ2-2	TRBV5-6	NA	CASSLPGAGELFF	TGTGCCAGCAGCTTACCCGGGGCCGGGGAGCTGTTTTTT
NA	TRBJ2-1	TRBV5-8	NA	CASSAAGPYNEQFF	TGTGCCAGCAGCGCTGCAGGGCCCTACAATGAGCAGTTCTTC
NA	TRBJ1-2	TRBV9	NA	CASSAGLGPYGYTF	TGTGCCAGCAGCGCTGGACTGGGCCCATATGGCTACACCTTC
TRBD2	TRBJ2-1	TRBV9	NA	CASSVAGSGGAYEQFF	TGTGCCAGCAGCGTAGCTGGGAGCGGGGGGGCCTATGAGCAGTTCTTC
TRBD1	TRBJ1-2	TRBV11-2	NA	CASSPGTGVYGGYGYTF	TGTGCCAGCAGCCCCGGGACAGGGGTATACGGCGGCTATGGCTACACCTTC
TRBD2	TRBJ2-3	TRBV30	NA	CAWSSGGTDTQYF	TGTGCCTGGAGTAGCGGGGGGACAGATACGCAGTATTTT
TRBD1	TRBJ1-2	TRBV7-9	NA	CASSLGTGRYGYTF	TGTGCCAGCAGCCTAGGGACAGGCCGCTATGGCTACACCTTC
NA	TRBJ1-1	TRBV6-5	NA	CASSMTAEAFF	TGTGCCAGCAGCATGACAGCCGAAGCTTTCTTT
TRBD2	TRBJ2-6	TRBV5-1	NA	CASSSGGLPGANVLTF	TGCGCCAGCAGCTCGGGAGGGCTTCCCGGGGCCAACGTCCTGACTTTC